The entry below describes one T cell receptor beta chain. Its antigen remains unknown. The data belong to a study of blood T cells in healthy people across ages. Study-wide findings and caveats: Diversity of TCR beta per million T cells declined in a roughly linear way with age.

V dropped 5 bases and J dropped 0 bases, with 15 bases sitting between them. Germline V gene data show CDR1 as SEHNR and CDR2 as FQNEAQ (reference sequence). This CDR3 is built from 16 residues. Using a J-beta primer mix together with a sample-barcoded 5' primer, a second PCR was run for about 7 to 12 cycles. A template-switch adaptor that had 12 random nucleotides put a tag on each cDNA molecule. A single record per CDR3 protein comes from TCRdb applying MiXCR to the 5' RACE reads. The table includes 1.5 million to 2 million distinct CDR3 sequences, around 48% detected once. The receptor's source is a middle-aged woman in good health. The sequencing sample was made of blood. The rearrangement links TRBV7-9 to TRBJ2-3; D might be TRBD2 (6 bases). The CDR3 nucleotides read TGTGCCAGCAGCCGACATTCCGGGACTAGCACAGATACGCAGTATTTT. This codes for CASSRHSGTSTDTQYF.